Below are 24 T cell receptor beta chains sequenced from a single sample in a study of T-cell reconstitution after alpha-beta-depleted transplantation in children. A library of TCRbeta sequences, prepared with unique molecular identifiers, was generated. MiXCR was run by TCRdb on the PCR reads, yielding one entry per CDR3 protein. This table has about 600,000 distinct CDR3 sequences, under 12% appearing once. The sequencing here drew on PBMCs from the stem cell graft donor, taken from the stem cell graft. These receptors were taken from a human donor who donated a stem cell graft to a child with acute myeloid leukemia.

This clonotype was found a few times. DNA for the CDR3: TGTGCCAGCAGCGTGGGACTAGCGGGAAACAATGAGCAGTTCTTC. It codes for CASSVGLAGNNEQFF. The rearrangement links TRBV7-3 to TRBJ2-1; the match to TRBD2 covers 13 bases. Germline lookup yields CDR1 SGHTA and CDR2 FQGTGA. The CDR3 totals 15 residues. The V and J ends lost 5 bases and 5 bases, in that order; junction bases with no gene match: 3. The full variable domain, in which reference TRBV7-3 and TRBJ2-1 provide the parts outside the CDR3, is GAGVSQTPSNKVTEKGKYVELRCDPISGHTALYWYRQSLGQGPEFLIYFQGTGAADDSGLPNDRFFAVRPEGSVSTLKIQRTERGDSAVYLCASSVGLAGNNEQFFGPGTRLTVL.

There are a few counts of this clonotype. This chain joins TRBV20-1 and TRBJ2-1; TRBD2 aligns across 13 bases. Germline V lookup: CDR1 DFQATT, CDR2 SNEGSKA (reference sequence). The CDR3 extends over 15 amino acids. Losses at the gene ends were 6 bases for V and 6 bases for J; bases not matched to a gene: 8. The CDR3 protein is CSASRTSGSSNEQFF. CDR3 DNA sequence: TGCAGTGCCAGTCGGACTAGCGGGAGTTCCAATGAGCAGTTCTTC.

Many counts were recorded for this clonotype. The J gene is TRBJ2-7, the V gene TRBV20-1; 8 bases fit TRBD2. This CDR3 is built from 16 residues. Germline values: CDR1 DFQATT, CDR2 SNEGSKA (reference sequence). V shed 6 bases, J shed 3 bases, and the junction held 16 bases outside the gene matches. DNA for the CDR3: TGCAGTGCGAGGACTAGCCGTAATAATCGGGGCTACGAGCAGTACTTC. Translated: CSARTSRNNRGYEQYF.

CDR3 nucleotide sequence: TGTGCCAGCAGTTTATCGGGACAGGGGACCGGGGAGCTGTTTTTT. It encodes CASSLSGQGTGELFF. The J gene is TRBJ2-2, the V gene TRBV12-3 or TRBV12-4, with 10 bases identical to TRBD1. The CDR3 contains 15 residues. V was pared by 2 bases and J by 5 bases, with 2 bases of the junction left unmatched.

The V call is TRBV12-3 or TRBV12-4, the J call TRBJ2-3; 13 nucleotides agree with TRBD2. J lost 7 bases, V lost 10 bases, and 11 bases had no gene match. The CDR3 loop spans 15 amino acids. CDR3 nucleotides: TGTGCCACGGGCCCGGGACTAGCGGGATTGAATACGCAGTATTTT. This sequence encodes CATGPGLAGLNTQYF.

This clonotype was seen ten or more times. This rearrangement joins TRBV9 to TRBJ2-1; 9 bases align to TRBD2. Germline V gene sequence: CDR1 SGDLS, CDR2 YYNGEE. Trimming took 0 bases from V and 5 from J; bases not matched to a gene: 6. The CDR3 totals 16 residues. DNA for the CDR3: TGTGCCAGCAGCGTAGTCCGAGCGGGAGGTCACAATGAGCAGTTCTTC. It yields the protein CASSVVRAGGHNEQFF.

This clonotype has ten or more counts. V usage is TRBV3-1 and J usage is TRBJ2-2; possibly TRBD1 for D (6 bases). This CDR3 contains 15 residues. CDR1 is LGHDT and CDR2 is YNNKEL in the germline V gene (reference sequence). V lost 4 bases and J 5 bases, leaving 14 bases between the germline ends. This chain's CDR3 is CASSLLGTPTGELFF. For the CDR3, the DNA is TGTGCCAGCAGCCTTCTAGGGACACCTACCGGGGAGCTGTTTTTT.

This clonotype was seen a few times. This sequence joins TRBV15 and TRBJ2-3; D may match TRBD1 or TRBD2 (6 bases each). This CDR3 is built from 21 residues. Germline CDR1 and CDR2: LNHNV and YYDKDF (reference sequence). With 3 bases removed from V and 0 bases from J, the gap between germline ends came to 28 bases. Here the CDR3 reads CATSRIGAGEYRGTSTDTQYF. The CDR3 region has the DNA TGTGCCACCAGCAGGATAGGGGCAGGGGAATATCGCGGGACTAGCACAGATACGCAGTATTTT.

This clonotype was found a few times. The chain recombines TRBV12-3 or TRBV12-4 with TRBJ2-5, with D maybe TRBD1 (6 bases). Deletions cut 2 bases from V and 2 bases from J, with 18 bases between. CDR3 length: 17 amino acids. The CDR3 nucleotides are TGTGCCAGCAGTTTAAGGGAGTCCGAGACAGGACAAGAGACCCAGTACTTC. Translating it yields CASSLRESETGQETQYF.

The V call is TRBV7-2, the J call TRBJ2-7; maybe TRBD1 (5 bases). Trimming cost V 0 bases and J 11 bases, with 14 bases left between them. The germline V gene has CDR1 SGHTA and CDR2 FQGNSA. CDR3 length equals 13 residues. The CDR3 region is CASSLAGHTDKYF. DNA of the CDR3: TGTGCCAGCAGCTTAGCAGGGCACACGGACAAGTACTTC. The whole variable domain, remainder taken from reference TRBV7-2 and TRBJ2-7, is GAGVSQSPSNKVTEKGKDVELRCDPISGHTALYWYRQSLGQGLEFLIYFQGNSAPDKSGLPSDRFSAERTGGSVSTLTIQRTQQEDSAVYLCASSLAGHTDKYFGPGTRLTVT.

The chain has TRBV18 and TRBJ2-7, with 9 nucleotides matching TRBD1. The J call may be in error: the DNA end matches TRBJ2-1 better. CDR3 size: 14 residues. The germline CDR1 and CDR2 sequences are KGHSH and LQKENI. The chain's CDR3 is CASSQDRGSYEQFF. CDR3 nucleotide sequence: TGTGCCAGCTCACAGGACAGGGGAAGCTACGAGCAGTTCTTC.

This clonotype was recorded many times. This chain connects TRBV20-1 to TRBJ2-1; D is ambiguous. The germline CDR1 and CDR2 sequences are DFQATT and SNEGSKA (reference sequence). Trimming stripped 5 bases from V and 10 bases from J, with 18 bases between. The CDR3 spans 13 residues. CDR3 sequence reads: CSAGTPPTSEQFF. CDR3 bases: TGCAGTGCTGGAACCCCCCCAACTTCGGAGCAGTTCTTC.

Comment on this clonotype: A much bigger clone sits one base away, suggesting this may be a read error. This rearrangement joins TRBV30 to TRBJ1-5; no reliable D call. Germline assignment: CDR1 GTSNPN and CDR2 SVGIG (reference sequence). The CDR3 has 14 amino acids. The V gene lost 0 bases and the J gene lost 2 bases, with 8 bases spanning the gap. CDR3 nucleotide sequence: TGTGCCTGGAGTGTGAGTTGGGGCAATCAGCCCCAGCATTTT. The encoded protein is CAWSVSWGNQPQHF.

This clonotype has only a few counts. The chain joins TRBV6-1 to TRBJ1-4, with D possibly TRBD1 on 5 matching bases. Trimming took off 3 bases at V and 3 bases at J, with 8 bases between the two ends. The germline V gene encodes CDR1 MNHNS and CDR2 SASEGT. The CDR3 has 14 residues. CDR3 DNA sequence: TGTGCCAGCAGTGATGACAGAGCTAATGAAAAACTGTTTTTT. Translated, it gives CASSDDRANEKLFF.

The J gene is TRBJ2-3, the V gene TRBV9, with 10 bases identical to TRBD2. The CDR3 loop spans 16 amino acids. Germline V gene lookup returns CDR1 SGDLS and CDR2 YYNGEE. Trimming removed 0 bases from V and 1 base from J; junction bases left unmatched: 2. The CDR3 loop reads CASSVDGTSGTDTQYF. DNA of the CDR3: TGTGCCAGCAGCGTAGACGGGACTAGCGGCACAGATACGCAGTATTTT. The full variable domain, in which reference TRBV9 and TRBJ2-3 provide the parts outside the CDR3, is DSGVTQTPKHLITATGQRVTLRCSPRSGDLSVYWYQQSLDQGLQFLIQYYNGEERAKGNILERFSAQQFPDLHSELNLSSLELGDSALYFCASSVDGTSGTDTQYFGPGTRLTVL.

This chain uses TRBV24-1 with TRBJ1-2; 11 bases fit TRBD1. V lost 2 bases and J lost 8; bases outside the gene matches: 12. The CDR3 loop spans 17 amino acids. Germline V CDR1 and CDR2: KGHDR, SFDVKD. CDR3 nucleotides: TGTGCCACCAGTGATTCGCTCCAGGACAGGGGGCCAAGAGGCTACACCTTC. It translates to CATSDSLQDRGPRGYTF.

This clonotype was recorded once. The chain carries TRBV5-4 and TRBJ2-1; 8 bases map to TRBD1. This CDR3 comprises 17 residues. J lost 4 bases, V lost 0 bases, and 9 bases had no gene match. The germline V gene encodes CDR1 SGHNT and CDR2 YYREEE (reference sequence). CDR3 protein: CASSLGLRGQGYNEQFF. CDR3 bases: TGTGCCAGCAGCTTGGGGCTCAGGGGGCAAGGTTACAATGAGCAGTTCTTC.

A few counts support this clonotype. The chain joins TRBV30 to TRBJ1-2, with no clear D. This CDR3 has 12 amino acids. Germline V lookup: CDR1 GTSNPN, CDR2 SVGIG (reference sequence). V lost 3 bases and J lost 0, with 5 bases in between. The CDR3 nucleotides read TGTGCCTGGAGCGGTACTAACTATGGCTACACCTTC. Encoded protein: CAWSGTNYGYTF.

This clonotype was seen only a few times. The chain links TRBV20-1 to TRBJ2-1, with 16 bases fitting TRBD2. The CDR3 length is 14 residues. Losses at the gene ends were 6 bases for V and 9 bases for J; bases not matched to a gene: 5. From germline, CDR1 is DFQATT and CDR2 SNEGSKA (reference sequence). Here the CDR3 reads CSAGGLAGGGEQFF. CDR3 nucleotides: TGCAGTGCCGGGGGACTAGCGGGAGGGGGTGAGCAGTTCTTC.

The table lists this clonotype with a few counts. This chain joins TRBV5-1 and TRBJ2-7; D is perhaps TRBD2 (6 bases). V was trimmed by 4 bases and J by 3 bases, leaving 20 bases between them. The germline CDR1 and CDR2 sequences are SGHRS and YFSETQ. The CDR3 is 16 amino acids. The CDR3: CASSRNPAGKDYEQYF. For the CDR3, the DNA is TGCGCCAGCAGCCGAAACCCCGCGGGAAAGGACTACGAGCAGTACTTC.

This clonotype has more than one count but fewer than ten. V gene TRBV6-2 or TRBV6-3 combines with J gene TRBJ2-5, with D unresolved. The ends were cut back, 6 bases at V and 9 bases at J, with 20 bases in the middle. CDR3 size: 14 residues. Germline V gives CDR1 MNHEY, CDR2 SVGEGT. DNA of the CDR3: TGTGCCAGCAGACCTACATCCCTTGGTGGGGCCCAGTACTTC. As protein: CASRPTSLGGAQYF.

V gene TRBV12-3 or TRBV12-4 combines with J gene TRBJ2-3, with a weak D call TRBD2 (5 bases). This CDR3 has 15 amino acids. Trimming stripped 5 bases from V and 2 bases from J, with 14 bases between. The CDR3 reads CASSVPGSITDTQYF. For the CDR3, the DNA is TGTGCCAGCAGTGTTCCGGGAAGTATCACAGATACGCAGTATTTT.

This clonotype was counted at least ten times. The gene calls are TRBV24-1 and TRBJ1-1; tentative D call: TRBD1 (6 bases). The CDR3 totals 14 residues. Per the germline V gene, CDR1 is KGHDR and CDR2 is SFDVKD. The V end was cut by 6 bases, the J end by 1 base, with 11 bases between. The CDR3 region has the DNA TGTGCCACCAGTTCACCGGGACAGAACACTGAAGCTTTCTTT. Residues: CATSSPGQNTEAFF.

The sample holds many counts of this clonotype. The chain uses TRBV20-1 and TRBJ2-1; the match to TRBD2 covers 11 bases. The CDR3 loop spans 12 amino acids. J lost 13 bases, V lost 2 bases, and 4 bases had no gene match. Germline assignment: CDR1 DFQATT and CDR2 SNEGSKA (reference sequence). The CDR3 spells CSARSLAGGQFF. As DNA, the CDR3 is TGCAGTGCTAGATCGCTAGCGGGAGGACAGTTCTTC.